A selection of T cell receptor beta chains follows, all from one sample in a study of vaccination effects on CD4 cells after COVID-19. These receptors have no identified antigens. The repertoire was sequenced with immunoSEQ multiplex PCR; TCRdb's copy has only in-frame clones and lacks some. The data hold tens of thousands of clones, with roughly 70% observed a single time. The sample was CD4+ T cells from PBMCs cultured with SARS-CoV-2 spike peptides, taken before COVID-19 vaccination. Receptors were obtained from a human donor who received a COVID-19 vaccine. The CDR3 runs from the conserved cysteine through the conserved F or W. A D gene is named only where the DNA matches it firmly. Where a row states a size, it is once, few, many or the class of an expanded clone; other rows omit it.

TRBJ1-2 TRBD1 TRBV18 NA TGTGCCAGCACGGGACAGGGGATACCCTATGGCTACACCTTC CASTGQGIPYGYTF
TRBJ1-6 NA TRBV7-9 NA TGTGCCAGCAGCTTAGCCCGGGGGGCCGGCTCACCCCTCCACTTT CASSLARGAGSPLHF
TRBJ2-1 NA TRBV7-6 NA TGTGCCAGCAGCTTAAGTATTCGCGGGCCCAATGAGCAGTTCTTC CASSLSIRGPNEQFF
TRBJ1-5 NA TRBV15 NA TGTGCCACCAGCAGATGGAATCAGCCCCAGCATTTT CATSRWNQPQHF
TRBJ2-7 NA TRBV5-5 NA TGTGCCAGCACCGCCGCACCCTACGAGCAGTACTTC CASTAAPYEQYF
TRBJ1-6 NA TRBV15 NA TGTGCCACCAGCTGGGGAAGAAATAATTCACCCCTCCACTTT CATSWGRNNSPLHF
TRBJ1-2 NA TRBV3-1/TRBV3-2 NA TGTGCCAGCAGCTACGACGGGGGGCAAGGCTACACCTTC CASSYDGGQGYTF
TRBJ2-7 NA TRBV5-8 NA TGTGCCAGCAGACCGGGACTGAGAGTCCCCTACGAGCAGTACTTC CASRPGLRVPYEQYF
TRBJ2-6 NA TRBV5-6 NA TGTGCCAGCAGCTTCGGCGAGGGGGCTGGGGCCAACGTCCTGACTTTC CASSFGEGAGANVLTF
TRBJ2-7 TRBD2 TRBV5-4 NA TGTGCCAGCAGCTATGGGACTAGCGGCTACGAGCAGTACTTC CASSYGTSGYEQYF
TRBJ1-3 TRBD1 TRBV18 NA TGTGCCAGCTCACCAACCCCGGTGACAGGGGGTTCTGGAAACACCATATATTTT CASSPTPVTGGSGNTIYF
TRBJ1-2 NA TRBV28 NA TGTGCCAGCAGGATCCCCGGGAACTATGGCTACACCTTC CASRIPGNYGYTF
TRBJ2-1 NA TRBV5-1 NA TGCGCCAGCAGCTCGGGGACAACGAACAATGAGCAGTTCTTC CASSSGTTNNEQFF
TRBJ2-1 NA TRBV20-1 few TGCAGTGCTAGTGGTCTAGCGCATTACAATGAGCAGTTCTTC CSASGLAHYNEQFF
TRBJ1-1 TRBD1 TRBV12-3/TRBV12-4 NA TGTGCCAGCAGAACAGGGGTGAACACTGAAGCTTTCTTT CASRTGVNTEAFF
TRBJ1-6 TRBD1 TRBV11-2 NA TGTGCCAGCAGCTTAGATGGGACAGGGGCATCACCCCTCCACTTT CASSLDGTGASPLHF
TRBJ1-6 NA TRBV11-1 few TGTGCCAGCAGCTTATTCGAATCACCCCTCCACTTT CASSLFESPLHF
TRBJ1-1 NA TRBV24-1 NA TGTGCCCCTCGCTTGGGGGCGGAGGACACTGAAGCTTTCTTT CAPRLGAEDTEAFF
TRBJ2-5 TRBD2 TRBV5-4 NA TGTGCCAGCAGCTTGAGACTAGCGGGGGGGCAAGAGACCCAGTACTTC CASSLRLAGGQETQYF
TRBJ2-7 NA TRBV7-9 NA TGTGCCAGCAGCTTAGCGGAGGGGAGGCGGTCCTACGAGCAGTACTTC CASSLAEGRRSYEQYF
TRBJ1-6 TRBD1 TRBV18 NA TGTGCCAGCTCAGAGGTTGGACAGGGAAATAATTCACCCCTCCACTTT CASSEVGQGNNSPLHF
TRBJ1-3 NA TRBV3-1/TRBV3-2 NA TGTGCCAGCAGCCAAGCCCCTGTGACCTTCTCTGGAAACACCATATATTTT CASSQAPVTFSGNTIYF
TRBJ2-1 TRBD2 TRBV9 NA TGTGCCAGCAGCCCCGGACTAGCGGGAGTTAAAAGAGATGAGCAGTTCTTC CASSPGLAGVKRDEQFF
TRBJ2-7 TRBD1 TRBV5-1 NA TGCGCCAGCCACAGGGGGAGCTCCTACGAGCAGTACTTC CASHRGSSYEQYF
TRBJ2-5 TRBD1 TRBV11-3 NA TGTGCCAGCAGCTTATCGACAGGGTGGGGAAAAGAGACCCAGTACTTC CASSLSTGWGKETQYF
TRBJ2-1 NA TRBV3-1/TRBV3-2 once TGTGCCAGCAGCCGGACCGGGGCTCCCTACAATGAGCAGTTCTTC CASSRTGAPYNEQFF
TRBJ2-6 NA TRBV5-1 NA TGCGCCAGCAGCGAGGGCAGGGTCTCTGGGGCCAACGTCCTGACTTTC CASSEGRVSGANVLTF
TRBJ1-1 NA TRBV2 once TGTGCCAGCAGCATAAGGGGGAGAAGCACTGAAGCTTTCTTT CASSIRGRSTEAFF
TRBJ2-2 TRBD2 TRBV4-1 NA TGCGCCAGCAGCCAAGGCCGCGGGAGGCGGGTCGGGGAGCTGTTTTTT CASSQGRGRRVGELFF
TRBJ1-4 TRBD1 TRBV30 NA TGTGCCTGGCTTGGACAGGGAAGTAATGAAAAACTGTTTTTT CAWLGQGSNEKLFF
TRBJ2-1 TRBD2 TRBV27 NA TGTGCCAGCAGTTTATCGGGCCAGCCCGGGAGGGAGCAGTTCTTC CASSLSGQPGREQFF
TRBJ2-7 NA TRBV7-9 few TGTGCCACCCCGAAACCCGGGGCCTACGAGCAGTACTTC CATPKPGAYEQYF
TRBJ1-2 TRBD1 TRBV6-5 NA TGTGCCAGCAGTTTCCGGGACAGACTTAGTAACTATGGCTACACCTTC CASSFRDRLSNYGYTF
TRBJ2-4 TRBD2 TRBV30 few TGTGCCTGGAGTGTAAGGACTAGCTGGGCCAAAAACATTCAGTACTTC CAWSVRTSWAKNIQYF
TRBJ1-2 NA TRBV30 many TGTGCCTGGAGGGCGCGACTGATTAACTATGGCTACACCTTC CAWRARLINYGYTF
TRBJ2-3 NA TRBV5-1 NA TGCGCCAGCAGCAGGACTAACACAGATACGCAGTATTTT CASSRTNTDTQYF
TRBJ1-1 NA TRBV6-2/TRBV6-3 NA TGTGCCAGCAGCTTTTCCATCATGAACACTGAAGCTTTCTTT CASSFSIMNTEAFF
TRBJ2-6 NA TRBV10-3 NA TGTGCCATCAGTGAGCCCAGGGTTACCGGGGCCAACGTCCTGACTTTC CAISEPRVTGANVLTF
TRBJ2-2 TRBD1 TRBV5-8 NA TGTGCCAGCAGCTTGTGGGCAGGGGGCGTCACCGGGGAGCTGTTTTTT CASSLWAGGVTGELFF
TRBJ2-1 NA TRBV27 NA TGTGCCAGCAGGACACTTAATGAGCAGTTCTTC CASRTLNEQFF
TRBJ2-3 NA TRBV3-1/TRBV3-2 NA TGTGCCAGCAGCCAAGTTGAAGCAGATACGCAGTATTTT CASSQVEADTQYF
TRBJ2-1 NA TRBV5-4 NA TGTGCCAGCAGCTTCCAGGGCGGCAATGAGCAGTTCTTC CASSFQGGNEQFF
TRBJ2-2 NA TRBV21-1 NA TGTGCCAGCAGCAAAGCGGACGGTCCCGACACCGGGGAGCTGTTTTTT CASSKADGPDTGELFF
TRBJ2-1 TRBD1 TRBV12-5 NA TGTGCTAGTGGTTTGGTCCTGGACAGGGTTACCCACAATGAGCAGTTCTTC CASGLVLDRVTHNEQFF
TRBJ2-3 NA TRBV2 many TGTGCCAGCAGTCCGCCCTTCACAGATACGCAGTATTTT CASSPPFTDTQYF
TRBJ2-5 NA TRBV25-1 NA TGTGCCAGCAGTGCGGCAAGGGGGGAGACCCAGTACTTC CASSAARGETQYF
TRBJ1-2 NA TRBV9 NA TGTGCCAGCAGCACAACGGCTGACCTCCTCTATGGCTACACCTTC CASSTTADLLYGYTF
TRBJ2-7 NA TRBV28 NA TGTGCCAGCAGTTTAGTTTTTGGGGCCCTCTCCTACGAGCAGTACTTC CASSLVFGALSYEQYF
TRBJ2-7 TRBD2 TRBV5-8 few TGTGCCAGCAGCCCTTCGACTAGCCGGGGAGGAGAGCAGTACTTC CASSPSTSRGGEQYF
TRBJ2-2 TRBD1 TRBV2 few TGTGCCAGCAGTCCGGGACAGGGGAGGACCGGGGAGCTGTTTTTT CASSPGQGRTGELFF
TRBJ2-6 NA TRBV6-4 NA TGTGCCAGCAGAGGCTCTGGGGCCAACGTCCTGACTTTC CASRGSGANVLTF
TRBJ1-1 TRBD1 TRBV5-1 NA TGCGCCAGCAGCTCGTTGGACAGGGCAGGCACTGAAGCTTTCTTT CASSSLDRAGTEAFF